This TCR delta chain is from a study of gamma-delta chains in newborns, infants, children. Study-level information: Microbial exposure reportedly drives polyclonal innate γδ T cell expansion after birth.

The CDR3 contains 20 residues. Germline V gene lookup returns CDR1 TSWWSYY and CDR2 QGS. Germline trimming cut 0 bases from V and 3 bases from J; bases unmatched to any gene: 17. TCRdb re-called the reads using CATT. The repertoire holds 10,000 to 14,000 delta-chain clones, roughly 8% seen once, with less than 4% in the top ten. Sequenced material: blood. The chain has TRDV1 and TRDJ1, with 9 nucleotides matching TRDD2. The receptor was isolated from a child who was a newborn, infant or young child, either healthy, febrile or measles-vaccinated (not recorded which). The CDR3 nucleotides are TGTGCTCTTGGGGAACTCCCTTGGCCTTCCTACCGGCCCTGTGCCGATAAACTCATCTTT. It codes for CALGELPWPSYRPCADKLIF.